The present T cell receptor (beta chain) was sequenced within a study of beta chain features in type 1 diabetes. Concerning this clone: What it binds is not known.

The whole isolated RNA underwent reverse transcription, so sequencing captured expressed TCRB transcripts. Deep immunoSEQ sequencing covered naive, central memory and regulatory T cell samples. Assay: immunoSEQ multiplex PCR; the TCRdb copy retains only in-frame clones and omits some. The table records 200,000 to 250,000 clones, about 14% of them present only once. This CDR3 comprises 15 residues. Trimming removed 2 bases from V and 6 bases from J, with 13 bases in between. Looked up from germline, CDR1 is SEHNR and CDR2 is FQNEAQ (reference sequence). Overall study results and limits: The question left open here concerned HLA type influencing TCRB rearrangement. All four CD4+ subsets of Type 1 diabetes patients contained TCRB CDR3s that were moderately but significantly shorter. It was possible that PCR favored shorter templates, equally so in patients and controls.

The clonotype originates from a man aged 30-40 years with type 1 diabetes. Specimen: naive CD4+ T cells from blood. The chain has TRBV7-9 and TRBJ1-4, with a weak D call TRBD1 (5 bases). CDR3 sequence: CASSLSARADEKLFF. DNA for the CDR3: TGTGCCAGCAGCTTAAGCGCCAGGGCGGATGAAAAACTGTTTTTT.